The source of this T cell receptor (beta chain) is a study of T-cell reconstitution after alpha-beta-depleted transplantation in children. With V trimmed by 4 bases and J by 5 bases, 5 bases remained unmatched. The CDR3 is 14 residues long. Per germline, CDR1 DFQATT and CDR2 SNEGSKA (reference sequence). For TCRbeta, the library was prepared with unique molecular identifiers. Using its own MiXCR run on the PCR reads, TCRdb lists one record per CDR3 protein. The sample shows a few hundred thousand distinct CDR3 sequences, about an eighth of them seen only once. The chain employs TRBV20-1 and TRBJ2-3; 11 bases agree with TRBD2. The sample in question was PBMCs from the stem cell graft donor, obtained from the stem cell graft. The clonotype comes from a human donor who donated a stem cell graft to a child with combined immunodeficiency. The CDR3 nucleotides read TGCAGTGCTACCCTAGCGGGAGGAGGAGATACGCAGTATTTT. It encodes CSATLAGGGDTQYF.